This T cell receptor beta chain comes out of a study of blood T cell repertoires in COVID-19. Study context: Sites across the United States, Italy and Spain contributed samples from acute and convalescent COVID-19. PBMCs, B-cell-depleted T cells, or T cells were the source of the cDNA or gDNA that made up the material.

This clone was counted many times. V was clipped by 3 bases and J by 10 bases, with 14 bases between them. CDR3 size: 14 residues. Germline lookup yields CDR1 SGDLS and CDR2 YYNGEE. Per the original methods: From reference gene primer amplification, estimates of nucleated cell counts were derived. Clones were sequenced by immunoSEQ multiplex PCR, and TCRdb holds only the in-frame ones, with some missing. The V and J calls and clone size are taken from that table; D and trimming were inferred from the DNA. The profile shows about 90,000 clones, approximately 83% of them singletons. Sequenced input: peripheral blood. The chain combines TRBV9 with TRBJ1-6; D perhaps matches TRBD1 (5 bases). The source is a man in his sixties with acute or convalescent COVID-19. The CDR3 region has the DNA TGTGCCAGCAGCGCCCCCGGGGGTTACTCACCCCTCCACTTT. This translates into CASSAPGGYSPLHF.